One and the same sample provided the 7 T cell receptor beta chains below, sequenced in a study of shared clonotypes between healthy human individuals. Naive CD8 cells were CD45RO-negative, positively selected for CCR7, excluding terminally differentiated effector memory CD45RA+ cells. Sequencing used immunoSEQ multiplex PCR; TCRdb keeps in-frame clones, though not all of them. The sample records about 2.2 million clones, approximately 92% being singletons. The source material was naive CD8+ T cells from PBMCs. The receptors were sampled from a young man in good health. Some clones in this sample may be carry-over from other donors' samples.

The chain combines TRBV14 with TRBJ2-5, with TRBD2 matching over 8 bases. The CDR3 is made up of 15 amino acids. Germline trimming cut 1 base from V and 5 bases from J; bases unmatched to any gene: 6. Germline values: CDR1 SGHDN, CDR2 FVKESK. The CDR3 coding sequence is TGTGCCAGCAGCCAAGGCATCGGCGGGGGGGAGACCCAGTACTTC. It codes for CASSQGIGGGETQYF.

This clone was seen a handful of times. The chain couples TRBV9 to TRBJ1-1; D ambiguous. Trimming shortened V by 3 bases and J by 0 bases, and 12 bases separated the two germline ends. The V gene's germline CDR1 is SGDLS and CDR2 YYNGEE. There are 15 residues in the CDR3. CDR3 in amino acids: CASSGLQDLNTEAFF. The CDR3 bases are TGTGCCAGCAGCGGGCTCCAAGACCTGAACACTGAAGCTTTCTTT.

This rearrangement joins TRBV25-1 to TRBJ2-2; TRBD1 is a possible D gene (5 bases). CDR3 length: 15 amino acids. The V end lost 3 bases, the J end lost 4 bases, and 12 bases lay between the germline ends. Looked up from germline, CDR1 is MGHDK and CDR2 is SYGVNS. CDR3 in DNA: TGTGCCAGCAGTGACTGGCAGGGTCGCACCGGGGAGCTGTTTTTT. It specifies CASSDWQGRTGELFF.

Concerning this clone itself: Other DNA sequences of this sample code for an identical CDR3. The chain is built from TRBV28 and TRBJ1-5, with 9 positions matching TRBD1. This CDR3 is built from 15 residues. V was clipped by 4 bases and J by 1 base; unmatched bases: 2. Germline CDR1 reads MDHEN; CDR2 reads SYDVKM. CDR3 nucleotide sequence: TGTGCCAGCAGTTCTACAGGGGGCAGCAATCAGCCCCAGCATTTT. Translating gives CASSSTGGSNQPQHF.

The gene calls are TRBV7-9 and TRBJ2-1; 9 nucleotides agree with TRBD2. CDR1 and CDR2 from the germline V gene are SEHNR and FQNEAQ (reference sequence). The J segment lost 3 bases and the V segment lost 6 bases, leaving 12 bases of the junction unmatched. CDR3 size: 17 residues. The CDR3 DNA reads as TGTGCCAGCAGACCAAAGTTAGCGGGAGAGTTCTACAATGAGCAGTTCTTC. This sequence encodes CASRPKLAGEFYNEQFF.

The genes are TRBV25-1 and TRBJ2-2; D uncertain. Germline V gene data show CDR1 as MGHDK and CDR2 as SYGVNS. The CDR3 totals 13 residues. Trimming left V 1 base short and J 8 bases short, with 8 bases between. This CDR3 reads CASSESKAGELFF. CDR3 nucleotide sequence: TGTGCCAGCAGTGAATCAAAGGCAGGGGAGCTGTTTTTT.

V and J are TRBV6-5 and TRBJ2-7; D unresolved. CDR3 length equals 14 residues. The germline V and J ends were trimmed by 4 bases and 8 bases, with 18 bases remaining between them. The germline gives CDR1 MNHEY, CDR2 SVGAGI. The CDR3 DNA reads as TGTGCCAGCAGTTCCCAGGTTTCACTTAATAAGCAGTACTTC. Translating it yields CASSSQVSLNKQYF.